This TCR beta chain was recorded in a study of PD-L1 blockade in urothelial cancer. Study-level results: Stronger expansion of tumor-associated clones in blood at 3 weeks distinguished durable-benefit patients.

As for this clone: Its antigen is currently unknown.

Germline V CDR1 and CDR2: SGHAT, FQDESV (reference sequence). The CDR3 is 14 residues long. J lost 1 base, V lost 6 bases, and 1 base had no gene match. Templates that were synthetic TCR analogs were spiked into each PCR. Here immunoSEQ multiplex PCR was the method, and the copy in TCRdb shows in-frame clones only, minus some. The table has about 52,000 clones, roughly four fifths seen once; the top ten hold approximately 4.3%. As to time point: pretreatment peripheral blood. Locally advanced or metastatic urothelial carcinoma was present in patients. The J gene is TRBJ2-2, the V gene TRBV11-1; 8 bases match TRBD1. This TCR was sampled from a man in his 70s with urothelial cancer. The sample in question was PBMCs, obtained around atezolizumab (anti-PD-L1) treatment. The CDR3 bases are TGTGCCAGCAGACAGGGGGGGAACACCGGGGAGCTGTTTTTT. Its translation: CASRQGGNTGELFF.